Listed below are T cell receptor beta chains from one sample, sequenced in a study of T cells in Graves' hyperthyroidism and ophthalmopathy. TCRdb independently ran MiXCR on the multiplex PCR reads; one entry per CDR3 protein. The data contain 600,000 or so distinct CDR3 sequences, more than 45% of them singletons. The specimen was peripheral blood or thyroid tissue (not recorded which). These receptors came from a woman younger than 30 with Graves' hyperthyroidism. Each CDR3 is given with its conserved first and last residue. The D gene is left open where the match is weak. Rows give clone size only sometimes, using once, few, many, or a class for an expanded clone.

length	D	J	V	size	DNA	CDR3
14	TRBD2	TRBJ2-7	TRBV7-2	-	TGCGCCAGCAGCCGGGGACTAGCGGGACAGGAGCAGTACTTC	CASSRGLAGQEQYF
14	-	TRBJ2-7	TRBV5-1	-	TGCGCCAGCAGCTTGGCCCCGCAGGGTTACGAGCGGTACTTC	CASSLAPQGYERYF
10	TRBD1	TRBJ1-1	TRBV20-1	many	TGCAGTGCTAGACTGGACAGGGAGAGCTTT	CSARLDRESF
16	TRBD1	TRBJ2-7	TRBV6-5	-	TGTGCCAGCAGCTTATTCTCCGGACAGGTTTCCTACGAGCAGTACTTC	CASSLFSGQVSYEQYF
12	-	TRBJ2-7	TRBV29-1	few	TGCAGCGCGTCGACTAGTTCCTACGAGCAGTACTTC	CSASTSSYEQYF
13	TRBD1	TRBJ2-7	TRBV24-1	-	TGTGCCACTTCTGGGACAGGGGAAGGGAAGCAGTACTTC	CATSGTGEGKQYF
13	TRBD2	TRBJ2-2	TRBV11-3	-	TGTGCCACCGGGACTAGCGGGAGAGGGGAGCTGTTTTTT	CATGTSGRGELFF
12	-	TRBJ2-7	TRBV6-1	few	TGTGCCAGCAGGACTAGTAGCCACGAGCAGTACTTC	CASRTSSHEQYF
16	TRBD2	TRBJ2-7	TRBV7-9	-	TGTGCCAGCACCTTCCGAGGGACTAGCGCTCGCTACGAGCAGTACTTC	CASTFRGTSARYEQYF
13	-	TRBJ1-1	TRBV20-1	few	TGCAGTGCGTTCCAGGGTATGGTCACTGAAGCTTTCTTT	CSAFQGMVTEAFF
12	-	TRBJ2-7	TRBV7-8	-	TGTGCCGGCAGCTACACAGGGTTTGAGCAGTACTTC	CAGSYTGFEQYF
14	-	TRBJ1-4	TRBV7-2	-	TGTGCCAGCAGTGAAGCGCGTATCGGCAAAAGGCTGTTTTTT	CASSEARIGKRLFF
13	-	TRBJ1-5	TRBV12-3/TRBV12-4	-	TGTGCCAGCAGTGGGGGCAGGGAAGAGACCCAGCATTTT	CASSGGREETQHF
16	TRBD1	TRBJ2-2	TRBV25-1	few	TGTGCCAGCAGTTACCAGGGGGCGAAGAACACCGGGGAGCTGTTTTTT	CASSYQGAKNTGELFF
14	-	TRBJ2-2	TRBV20-1	-	TGCAGTGCTAGGACAGGTCACCTCGGCGGGGAGCTGTTTTTT	CSARTGHLGGELFF
13	-	TRBJ1-2	TRBV5-1	-	TGCGCCAGCAGCTTGGGCGGGGCTGATGGCTACACCTTC	CASSLGGADGYTF
11	-	TRBJ1-1	TRBV29-1	-	TGCAGCAGTGACTGGAACACTGAAGCTTTCTTT	CSSDWNTEAFF
14	TRBD2	TRBJ2-7	TRBV20-1	-	TGCAGTGCTTTAGAGGCGGGAGGACACTACGAGCAGTACTTC	CSALEAGGHYEQYF
13	-	TRBJ1-6	TRBV12-3/TRBV12-4	many	TGTGCCAGCAGCCCCGGGAGGGGATCACCCCTCCACTTT	CASSPGRGSPLHF
15	-	TRBJ1-1	TRBV7-3	-	TGTGCCAGCAGCTTGAGGAGGGCAAGAAACACTGAAGCTTTCTTT	CASSLRRARNTEAFF
14	TRBD1	TRBJ1-4	TRBV25-1	-	TGTGCCAGCAGGCGGACAGGGGAAACGGAAAAACTGTTTTTT	CASRRTGETEKLFF
14	TRBD2	TRBJ2-5	TRBV29-1	-	TGCAGCGGGGGAGGGACTTTGGGAGGAGAGACCCAGTACTTC	CSGGGTLGGETQYF
12	-	TRBJ1-2	TRBV20-1	-	TGCAGTGCTAGAGATCAGAGGGGTGGCTACACCTTC	CSARDQRGGYTF
15	-	TRBJ1-1	TRBV25-1	-	TGTGCCAGTAGTATCGTAGGACGCCGGAACACTGAAGCTTTCTTT	CASSIVGRRNTEAFF
16	-	TRBJ2-5	TRBV19	few	TGTGCCAGTAGTTCTCCTCTTGGACGGGTACAAGAGACCCAGTACTTC	CASSSPLGRVQETQYF
19	-	TRBJ1-1	TRBV10-3	-	TGTGCCATCAGTGACCTCGCGGGGTCTGTGGGGATCATGAACACTGAAGCTTTCTTT	CAISDLAGSVGIMNTEAFF